This T cell receptor beta chain stems from a study of monozygotic twins with inflammatory bowel disease. Regarding the study as a whole: Among IBD patients, fewer clonotypes were shared with others than among healthy twins, especially with disease activity.

Each sample had eight separate cDNA synthesis reactions. TCRdb reanalyzed the 5' RACE reads and collapses them to one entry per CDR3 protein, without DNA. The ten most abundant clones cover 1% to 1.5% of a sample with 110,000 to 150,000 distinct CDR3 sequences. In regard to this clonotype: What it binds is unknown.

Germline lookup yields CDR1 SGHRS and CDR2 YFSETQ. The CDR3 contains 15 residues. Sequencing input: blood. This chain uses TRBV5-1 with TRBJ2-7; checking the TCRdb D call of TRBD2 is not possible without DNA. The receptor was derived from a human donor with ulcerative colitis or Crohn's disease, or a healthy co-twin of an affected twin (not recorded which). This CDR3 reads CASSRSSGTFYEQYF.